The sequence of this TCR beta chain was determined in a study of post-analysis software for immune sequencing data. The CDR3 sequence is 16 residues long. Unmatched junction bases numbered 9, after V lost 5 bases and J lost 2 bases. From germline, CDR1 is DFQATT and CDR2 SNEGSKA (reference sequence). Study outcomes and limitations: Five TRBV segments were more frequent in patients than controls; TRBV5-6, TRBV5-1 and TRBV20-1 belonged to this group. Normalized Chao1 diversity in multiple sclerosis patients fell significantly below that of controls.

Unique molecular identifiers were carried by the TCR beta cDNA libraries. TCRdb ran MiXCR on the PCR reads and lists one entry per CDR3 protein. The sample records 450,000 to 700,000 distinct CDR3 sequences, around 40% being singletons. Remarks on this clonotype: The antigen is not known.

The sequence came from a girl between 5 and 17 years old with multiple sclerosis. V usage is TRBV20-1 and J usage is TRBJ1-5; 10 bases align to TRBD1. Input material: blood. CDR3 DNA: TGCAGTGCTCGAATGACAGGGGGCGGCGGCAATCAGCCCCAGCATTTT. This gives the protein CSARMTGGGGNQPQHF.